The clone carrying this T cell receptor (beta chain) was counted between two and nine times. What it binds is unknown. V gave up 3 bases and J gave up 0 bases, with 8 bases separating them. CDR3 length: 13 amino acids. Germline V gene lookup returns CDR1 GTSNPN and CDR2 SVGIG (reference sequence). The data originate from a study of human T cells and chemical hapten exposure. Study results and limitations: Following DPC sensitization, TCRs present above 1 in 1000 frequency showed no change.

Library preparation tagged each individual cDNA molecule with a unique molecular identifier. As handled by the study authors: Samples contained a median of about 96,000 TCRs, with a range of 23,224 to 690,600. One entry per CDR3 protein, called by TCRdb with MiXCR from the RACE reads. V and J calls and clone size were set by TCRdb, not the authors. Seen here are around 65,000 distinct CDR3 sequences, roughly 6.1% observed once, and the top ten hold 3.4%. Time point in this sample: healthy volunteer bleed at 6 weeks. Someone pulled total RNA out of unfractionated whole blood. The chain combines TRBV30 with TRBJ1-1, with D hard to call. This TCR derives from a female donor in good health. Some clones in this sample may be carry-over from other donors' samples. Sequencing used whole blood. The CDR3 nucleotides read TGTGCCTGGAGCGGTGGGGTGAACACTGAAGCTTTCTTT. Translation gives CAWSGGVNTEAFF.